This record concerns one T cell receptor (beta chain) sequence. Its binding antigen is unknown. The junction does not match germline at one end; this may be a read error. This record comes from a study of shared clonotypes between healthy human individuals (dated by TCRdb to 2020 to 2022). Looking at the study overall: Three men and a couple of women, aged 18 to 49 years, made up the cohort. For each donor, CD4 naive and CD4 memory were each given three plates, CD8 naive was given two plates, and CD8 memory was given one plate. To estimate repertoire size and how much clonotypes are shared between individuals, the study performed deep sequencing of blood TCR repertoires from five healthy adults. To increase sequencing depth and limit assay-specific biases, TCR repertoire library preparation and sequencing were carried out by different laboratories using diverse techniques. Per donor, leukapheresis produced somewhere between about 0.85 and 10 billion PBMCs.

The donors were healthy, HIV-negative adults who had no recently reported acute infections or vaccinations. Only Caucasian adults living in Nashville, Tennessee, USA were represented among the donors. Magnetic negative selection was used to enrich CD4+ T cells, after which naive cells were positively selected on CD45RA and the negative fraction became the memory subset. Blood was collected by leukapheresis, and PBMCs were isolated by Ficoll-Histopaque density gradient centrifugation and then cryopreserved in liquid nitrogen vapor phase. Purity and quantity of every magnetically sorted T cell population were checked by analytical flow cytometry. Genomic DNA was isolated from each sorted fraction and quantified by UV absorbance on a Nanodrop 2000c. Points the paper makes about the study in general: Because the study included only a small number of donors, the genetic and exposure-history diversity represented was limited. Incomplete sequencing was indicated by rarefaction of sorted-subset datasets, despite the large sequencing depth. Roughly 5.2% of naive CD4, 3.5% of naive CD8, around 2.3% of memory CD4, and about 0.4% of memory CD8 clonotypes were shared across four donors. Naive subsets generally had larger estimated clonotype richness than memory subsets did. Sampling was limited to blood, and TCR repertoires in tissue likely differ from TCR repertoires in blood. Compared with non-shared clonotypes, clonotypes shared by all four sorted-subset donors had higher generation probabilities. Based on pairwise subsampling, the degree of clonotype sharing among donors was expected to be affected by sequencing depth.

Using the deep immunoSEQ assay, TCR CDR3 regions were amplified from genomic DNA by multiplex PCR. For each cell subset, the extracted genomic DNA was distributed evenly across all wells of several immunoSEQ 96-well plates, and each plate served as one replicate. For sorted subsets, each replicate PCR was loaded with roughly 0.2 ug genomic DNA, equivalent to about 30,000 T cell genomes. Purified libraries were measured with a Qubit 3.0 fluorometer, size-checked on a Bioanalyzer 2100, and measured again with the KAPA Library Quantification kit. Each immunoSEQ 96-well plate was sequenced on its own single-read 150-cycle Illumina NextSeq 550 flow cell. The published analysis was carried out like this. Because only junctional sequences without quality scores were contained in the immunoSEQ output, filtering matching that applied to full-length reads could not be performed. To assign V/J genes and CDR3, sequences were annotated using PyIR, a Python wrapper for IgBLAST v1.9, with IMGT germline references. Reads were filtered out if the reads had weak V/J assignments (E-value above 1e-6), no CDR3, stop codons, out-of-frame junctions, or ambiguous translated residues. V3J clonotypes were defined as sequences sharing the same inferred V gene, J gene, and CDR3 amino acid sequence. The percentage overlap between two repertoires was calculated by dividing the number of shared unique clonotypes by the size of the smaller repertoire. Three approaches were used to assess repertoire richness: RTK rarefaction, the Chao1 estimator, and Recon v2.1 estimates of unobserved clonotypes. OLGA was used to compute generation probabilities for all TCRbeta clonotypes that the gDNA method yielded from a few donors. The immuneACCESS repertoire file appears here via TCRdb, limited to in-frame rearrangements. These files lack a portion of the clones; in checked studies, under half of the deficit traces to unresolved V genes, and the cause of the others is not known. The V and J calls and clone size come from that table; D and trimming were worked out from the DNA. This sample lists about 2.4 million clones; approximately 93% were detected once. Of the sample, 0.36% falls within the top ten clones.

The germline V gene sets CDR1 to SGHTA and CDR2 to FQGTGA. The CDR3 measures 12 amino acids from cysteine to phenylalanine. The entry retains the CDR3 DNA only, 36 bases that are in frame from base 1. This sequence originates from a man between 18 and 35 years old in good health. Some clones in this sample may be carry-over from other donors' samples. The chain is assembled from TRBV7-3 and TRBJ1-2; 9 bases in between match TRBD1. Sequencing used naive CD4+ T cells from PBMCs. The sample's cell subset or site label, decoded: CD45RA+ positively selected. CDR3 sequence: CASSSGQGPSSF. DNA sequence: TGTGCCAGCAGCTCCGGACAGGGGCCCTCGTCCTTC.